The 11 T cell receptor beta chains given below trace back to one sample, sequenced in a study of T cell responses to AZD1222 COVID-19 vaccine (dated by TCRdb to 2020 to 2022). The library was produced with the immunoSEQ multiplex PCR assay. In its TCRdb copy, this immuneACCESS table keeps in-frame sequences only and misses some clones. Where compared with another copy, unresolved V genes explain less than half of these, and the others have no known cause. For this sample there are roughly 150,000 clones; about 89% appear just once. Of the sample, over 1% falls within the top ten clones. What the time point label conveys for this sample: about 28 days (+/-7) after the second vaccine dose. This material consisted of peripheral blood, taken 28 days after the second AZD1222 dose. Source of these receptors: an adult who received the AZD1222 COVID-19 vaccine.

CDR3 loop: CASSLGETGANQPQHF. In DNA, the CDR3 is TGTGCCAGCAGCTTAGGGGAGACAGGGGCAAATCAGCCCCAGCATTTT. This chain uses TRBV7-9 with TRBJ1-5; TRBD1 aligns across 8 bases. Looked up from germline, CDR1 is SEHNR and CDR2 is FQNEAQ (reference sequence). V shed 1 base, J shed 4 bases, and the junction held 6 bases outside the gene matches. The CDR3 consists of 16 residues.

The rearrangement uses TRBV19 and TRBJ1-2; no reliable D call. CDR1 is LNHDA, CDR2 SQIVND, per germline (reference sequence). This CDR3 is built from 14 residues. Trimming took 3 bases from V and 1 from J, leaving 9 bases between them. CDR3 sequence: CASSIPPNNYGYTF. The CDR3 DNA sequence: TGTGCCAGTAGTATCCCACCGAATAACTATGGCTACACCTTC.

This sequence joins TRBV2 and TRBJ1-5; no reliable D call. Looked up from germline, CDR1 is SNHLY and CDR2 is FYNNEI. The V end was cut by 1 base, the J end by 4 bases, with 8 bases between. The length of the CDR3 is 14 residues. CDR3 nucleotide sequence: TGTGCCAGCAGTGAAGGGGATCTAAATCAGCCCCAGCATTTT. Its protein product is CASSEGDLNQPQHF.

The chain carries TRBV4-3 and TRBJ2-7, with D possibly being TRBD1 (6 bases). The CDR3 covers 13 residues. CDR1 is LGHNA, CDR2 YSLEER, per germline. The V end lost 4 bases, the J end lost 1 base, and 8 bases lay between the germline ends. The CDR3 is CASSRGQSYEQYF. The DNA for the CDR3 is TGCGCCAGCAGCCGGGGACAATCCTACGAGCAGTACTTC.

The V call is TRBV5-1, the J call TRBJ1-5; 9 nucleotides match TRBD1. Germline CDR1 and CDR2: SGHRS and YFSETQ. V trimming: 2 bases; J trimming: 0 bases; junction bases outside the gene matches: 0. The CDR3 sequence is 15 residues long. The CDR3 here is CASSLQGASNQPQHF. As DNA, the CDR3 is TGCGCCAGCAGCTTACAGGGGGCTAGCAATCAGCCCCAGCATTTT. The full variable domain, in which reference TRBV5-1 and TRBJ1-5 provide the parts outside the CDR3, is KAGVTQTPRYLIKTRGQQVTLSCSPISGHRSVSWYQQTPGQGLQFLFEYFSETQRNKGNFPGRFSGRQFSNSRSEMNVSTLELGDSALYLCASSLQGASNQPQHFGDGTRLSIL.

This chain connects TRBV5-1 to TRBJ1-4, with D possibly being TRBD1 (5 bases). Germline values: CDR1 SGHRS, CDR2 YFSETQ. The CDR3 runs 16 residues. V dropped 0 bases and J dropped 6 bases, with 15 bases sitting between them. CDR3 loop: CASSLAKGRPDEKLFF. CDR3 coding DNA: TGCGCCAGCAGCTTGGCCAAGGGGCGGCCCGATGAAAAACTGTTTTTT.

This chain connects TRBV9 to TRBJ2-3, with TRBD2 matching over 9 bases. V trimming: 0 bases; J trimming: 5 bases; junction bases outside the gene matches: 10. From germline, CDR1 is SGDLS and CDR2 YYNGEE. The CDR3 has 17 amino acids. CDR3 in amino acids: CASSVVGSGGEKDTQYF. CDR3 bases: TGTGCCAGCAGCGTAGTCGGTAGCGGGGGCGAAAAAGATACGCAGTATTTT.

The chain joins TRBV4-1 to TRBJ2-2; D is undetermined. Between the trimmed V and J ends, which lost 1 base and 4 bases, there was a span of 13 bases. The CDR3 runs 16 residues. Looked up from germline, CDR1 is MGHRA and CDR2 is YSYEKL. Written as DNA, the CDR3 is TGCGCCAGCAGCCAAGTGGCGGCGGCGATCACCGGGGAGCTGTTTTTT. This codes for CASSQVAAAITGELFF.

This clone appeared a few times. The chain uses TRBV29-1 and TRBJ2-7; D possibly corresponds to TRBD1 (6 bases). Germline assignment: CDR1 SQVTM and CDR2 ANQGSEA. The CDR3 contains 14 residues. Trimming stripped 4 bases from V and 0 bases from J, with 13 bases between. CDR3 coding DNA: TGCAGCGTTGTGGACAGCCTCCTCTCCTACGAGCAGTACTTC. It encodes CSVVDSLLSYEQYF.

This clone was seen only a few times. The rearrangement links TRBV7-9 to TRBJ2-7; D is uncertain. From germline, CDR1 is SEHNR and CDR2 FQNEAQ (reference sequence). V was shortened by 5 bases and J by 5 bases, with 16 bases between the two germline ends. The CDR3 sequence is 14 residues long. The CDR3 loop reads CASSRQGGTHEQYF. CDR3 nucleotide sequence: TGTGCCAGCAGCCGCCAAGGCGGCACCCACGAGCAGTACTTC.

The chain combines TRBV19 with TRBJ1-4; D is unclear. Germline V gene data show CDR1 as LNHDA and CDR2 as SQIVND (reference sequence). CDR3 length: 14 amino acids. Trimming took off 6 bases at V and 7 bases at J, with 15 bases between the two ends. The CDR3 coding sequence is TGTGCCAGTAGCGCCGTCCAGAGCGGTGAAAAACTGTTTTTT. This encodes CASSAVQSGEKLFF.